This T cell receptor beta chain was retrieved from a study of cytomegalovirus exposure and HLA in healthy donors. Study context: Among some 400 genotyped donors, around 77% fell in the Caucasian-associated ancestry cluster. Whole-study results and caveats: In a later analysis, at a false discovery rate of 0.05, 15,000 to 20,000 TCR beta sequences matched HLA alleles.

Regarding this clone: What it binds is unknown.

The V end was cut by 4 bases, the J end by 8 bases, with 16 bases between. CDR3 length: 14 residues. Germline CDR1 is SGHVS and CDR2 is FNYEAQ. Primers: 60 Vbeta forward and 13 Jbeta reverse. The data were produced by immunoSEQ multiplex PCR, yet TCRdb's version contains in-frame clones alone and is incomplete. The sample includes some 140,000 clones, 80% of them seen just once. The sequenced sample consisted of PBMCs. The chain links TRBV7-6 to TRBJ2-3; D gene ambiguous. This TCR was recovered from a man aged 25 to 45 in good health and CMV-seronegative. The CDR3 nucleotides are TGTGCCAGCAGCTACCAACCCGGTGTACCTACGCAGTATTTT. Its protein is CASSYQPGVPTQYF.